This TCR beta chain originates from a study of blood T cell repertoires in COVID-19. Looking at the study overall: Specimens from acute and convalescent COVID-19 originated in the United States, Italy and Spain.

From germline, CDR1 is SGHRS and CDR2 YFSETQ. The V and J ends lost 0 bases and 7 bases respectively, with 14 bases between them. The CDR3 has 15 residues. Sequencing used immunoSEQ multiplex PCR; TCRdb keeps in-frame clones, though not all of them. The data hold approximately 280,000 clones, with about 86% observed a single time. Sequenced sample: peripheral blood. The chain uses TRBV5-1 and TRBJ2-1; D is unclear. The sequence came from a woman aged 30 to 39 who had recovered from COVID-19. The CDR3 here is CASSLGLSNSNEQFF. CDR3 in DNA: TGCGCCAGCAGCTTGGGACTCTCAAATTCTAATGAGCAGTTCTTC.